This T cell receptor (beta chain) was profiled in a study of cytomegalovirus exposure and HLA in healthy donors. The PCR was carried out with 60 Vbeta primers and 13 Jbeta primers. Measured with immunoSEQ multiplex PCR; TCRdb has only the in-frame clones, and not every one. The table has 95,000 to 110,000 clones, about 71% seen once. Details on this clone: What it binds is not known.

The study, taken as a whole, reports: With later analysis, a missense DCLRE1C variant became linked to TCR beta V- and J-gene trimming.

The sequence came from a woman aged 50 to 65 in good health and CMV-seronegative. Sample: PBMCs.

CDR3 coding DNA: TGTGCCAGTAGTATCGGAGCGGGAGCGTACAATGAGCAGTTCTTC. Protein sequence: CASSIGAGAYNEQFF. The V and J genes are TRBV19 and TRBJ2-1, with 8 bases aligning to TRBD2. The CDR3 spans 15 residues. V gave up 3 bases and J gave up 4 bases; unmatched junction bases: 5. CDR1 is LNHDA, CDR2 SQIVND, per germline (reference sequence).